Each of the 8 T cell receptor beta chains below was sequenced from the same sample in a study of cytomegalovirus exposure and HLA in healthy donors. The primer mix had 60 Vbeta and 13 Jbeta primers. The method was immunoSEQ multiplex PCR; TCRdb's version includes in-frame clones alone and lacks a portion of them. The table shows roughly 110,000 clones, with around three quarters occurring only once. What was sequenced was PBMCs. Receptor source: a male donor in good health and CMV-seronegative.

This clone was counted only a few times. This rearrangement joins TRBV27 to TRBJ2-3; 7 nucleotides line up with TRBD2. V gave up 3 bases and J gave up 3 bases; unmatched junction bases: 0. Germline-derived CDR1 and CDR2 are MNHEY and SMNVEV (reference sequence). The CDR3 covers 13 residues. The CDR3 spells CASSLGGTDTQYF. CDR3 sequence (DNA): TGTGCCAGCAGTTTGGGAGGGACAGATACGCAGTATTTT.

CDR3 amino acids: CASRGQLSTQYF. The CDR3 nucleotides read TGTGCCAGCAGAGGACAGCTATCGACCCAGTACTTC. The J gene is TRBJ2-5, the V gene TRBV6-5, with TRBD1 as a possible D gene (6 bases). From germline, CDR1 is MNHEY and CDR2 SVGAGI. V was cut by 6 bases and J by 7 bases, with 12 bases left in between. The CDR3 runs to 12 residues.

The chain recombines TRBV15 with TRBJ2-1; D unclear. There are 17 residues in the CDR3. Germline V lookup: CDR1 LNHNV, CDR2 YYDKDF (reference sequence). V was cut by 1 base and J by 0 bases, with 13 bases left in between. The CDR3 DNA is TGTGCCACCAGCAGAGTCCGCGGCGCGAGCTCCTACAATGAGCAGTTCTTC. Its translation: CATSRVRGASSYNEQFF.

This sequence joins TRBV5-4 and TRBJ2-2; 8 bases are shared with TRBD2. CDR3 length: 15 amino acids. Germline CDR1 and CDR2: SGHNT and YYREEE (reference sequence). V lost 1 base and J lost 4; bases outside the gene matches: 3. The DNA of the CDR3 is TGTGCCAGCAGCTTGAAGCGGGAGTTCACCGGGGAGCTGTTTTTT. It specifies CASSLKREFTGELFF.

The rearrangement joins TRBV5-1 to TRBJ2-5, with D tentatively TRBD2 (5 bases). The J call could be wrong; TRBJ2-7 is a better fit for the DNA end. Germline CDR1 reads SGHRS; CDR2 reads YFSETQ. The CDR3 has 15 residues. The CDR3 DNA is TGCGCCAGCAGCTTGTGGGCGGGTTATCTCTACGAGCAGTACTTC. Protein sequence: CASSLWAGYLYEQYF.

The chain combines TRBV18 with TRBJ1-3, with D maybe TRBD1 (5 bases). CDR3 length: 15 residues. Germline loops: CDR1 KGHSH, CDR2 LQKENI. Trimming took off 6 bases at V and 0 bases at J, with 12 bases between the two ends. CDR3 sequence: CASSPDTYSGNTIYF. CDR3 bases: TGTGCCAGCTCGCCGGACACGTACTCTGGAAACACCATATATTTT.

The rearrangement uses TRBV15 and TRBJ2-7; 12 nucleotides align to TRBD1. Unmatched junction bases numbered 6, after V lost 8 bases and J lost 4 bases. CDR1 and CDR2 from the germline V gene are LNHNV and YYDKDF (reference sequence). The CDR3 is 14 residues long. The CDR3 protein is CATVGGQGAYEQYF. Written as DNA, the CDR3 is TGTGCCACCGTGGGGGGACAGGGGGCGTACGAGCAGTACTTC. The entire variable domain, with the rest obtained from reference TRBV15 and TRBJ2-7, is as follows: DAMVIQNPRYQVTQFGKPVTLSCSQTLNHNVMYWYQQKSSQAPKLLFHYYDKDFNNEADTPDNFQSRRPNTSFCFLDIRSPGLGDTAMYLCATVGGQGAYEQYFGPGTRLTVT.

A single count supports this clone. This chain joins TRBV5-1 and TRBJ2-5; TRBD2 is a possible D gene (6 bases). V shed 4 bases and J shed 1 base, with 11 bases lying between them. The CDR3 covers 14 residues. Per germline, CDR1 SGHRS and CDR2 YFSETQ. This chain's CDR3 is CASSRDSPQETQYF. Written as DNA, the CDR3 is TGCGCCAGCAGCCGGGACTCCCCCCAAGAGACCCAGTACTTC.